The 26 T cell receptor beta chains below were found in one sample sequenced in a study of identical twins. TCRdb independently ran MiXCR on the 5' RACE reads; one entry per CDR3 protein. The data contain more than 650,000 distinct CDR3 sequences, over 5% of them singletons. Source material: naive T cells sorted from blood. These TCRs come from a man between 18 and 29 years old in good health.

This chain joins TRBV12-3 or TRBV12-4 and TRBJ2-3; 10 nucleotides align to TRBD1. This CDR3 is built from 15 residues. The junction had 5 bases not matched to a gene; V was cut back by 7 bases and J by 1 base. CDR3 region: CASTSTGGGTDTQYF. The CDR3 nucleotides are TGTGCCAGCACCTCGACAGGGGGCGGCACAGATACGCAGTATTTT.

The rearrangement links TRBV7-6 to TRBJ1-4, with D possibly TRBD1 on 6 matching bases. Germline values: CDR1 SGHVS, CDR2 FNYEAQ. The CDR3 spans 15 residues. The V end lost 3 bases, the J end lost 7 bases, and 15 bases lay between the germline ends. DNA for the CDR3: TGTGCCAGCAGCTTCACAGGGAGAGAGAGTGAAAAACTGTTTTTT. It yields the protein CASSFTGRESEKLFF. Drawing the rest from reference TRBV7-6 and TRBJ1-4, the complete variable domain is GAGVSQSPRYKVTKRGQDVALRCDPISGHVSLYWYRQALGQGPEFLTYFNYEAQQDKSGLPNDRFSAERPEGSISTLTIQRTEQRDSAMYRCASSFTGRESEKLFFGSGTQLSVL.

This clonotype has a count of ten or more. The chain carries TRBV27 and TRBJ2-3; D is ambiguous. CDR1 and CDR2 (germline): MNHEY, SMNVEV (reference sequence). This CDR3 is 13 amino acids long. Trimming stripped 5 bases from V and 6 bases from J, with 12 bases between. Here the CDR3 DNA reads TGTGCCAGCAGTGACCGGATCGGGGATACGCAGTATTTT. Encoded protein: CASSDRIGDTQYF.

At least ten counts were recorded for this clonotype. In DNA form, the CDR3 reads TGTGCCAGCAGTTTGGGGAGCCCCCGGGGCACTGAAGCTTTCTTT. Its protein is CASSLGSPRGTEAFF. The rearrangement links TRBV28 to TRBJ1-1; D gene ambiguous. The V gene lost 3 bases and the J gene lost 4 bases, with 15 bases spanning the gap. Germline-derived CDR1 and CDR2 are MDHEN and SYDVKM. CDR3 length: 15 residues. Drawing the rest from reference TRBV28 and TRBJ1-1, the complete variable domain is DVKVTQSSRYLVKRTGEKVFLECVQDMDHENMFWYRQDPGLGLRLIYFSYDVKMKEKGDIPEGYSVSREKKERFSLILESASTNQTSMYLCASSLGSPRGTEAFFGQGTRLTVV.

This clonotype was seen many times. CDR3 sequence: CAIGRNQETQYF. CDR3 coding DNA: TGTGCCATAGGACGGAACCAAGAGACCCAGTACTTC. V is TRBV6-5 and J is TRBJ2-5; D is unclear. The CDR3 loop spans 12 amino acids. V gave up 10 bases and J gave up 0 bases, with 9 bases separating them. CDR1 and CDR2 (germline): MNHEY, SVGAGI.

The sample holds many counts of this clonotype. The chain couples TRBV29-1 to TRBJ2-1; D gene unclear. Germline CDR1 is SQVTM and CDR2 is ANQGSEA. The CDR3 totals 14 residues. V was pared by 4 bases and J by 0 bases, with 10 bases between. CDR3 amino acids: CSVGGGSSYNEQFF. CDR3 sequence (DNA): TGCAGCGTTGGTGGCGGAAGCTCCTACAATGAGCAGTTCTTC.

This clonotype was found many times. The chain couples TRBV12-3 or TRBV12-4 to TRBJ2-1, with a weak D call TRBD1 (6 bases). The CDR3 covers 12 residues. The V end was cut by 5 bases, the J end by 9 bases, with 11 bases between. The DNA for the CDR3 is TGTGCCAGCAGTGTCCAGGGGATTGAGCAGTTCTTC. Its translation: CASSVQGIEQFF.

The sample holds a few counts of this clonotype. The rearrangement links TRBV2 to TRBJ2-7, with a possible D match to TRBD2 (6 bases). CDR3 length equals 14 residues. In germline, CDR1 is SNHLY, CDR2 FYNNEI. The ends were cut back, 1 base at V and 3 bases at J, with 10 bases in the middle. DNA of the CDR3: TGTGCCAGCAGTGAAGAGGGACTGATCTACGAGCAGTACGTC. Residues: CASSEEGLIYEQYV.

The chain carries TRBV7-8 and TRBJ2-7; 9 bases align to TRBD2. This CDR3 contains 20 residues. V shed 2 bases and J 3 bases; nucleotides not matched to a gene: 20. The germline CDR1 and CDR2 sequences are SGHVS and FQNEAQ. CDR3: CASSLSGLAGITHRGYEQYF. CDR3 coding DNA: TGTGCCAGCAGCTTAAGCGGTCTAGCGGGAATAACCCACCGGGGCTACGAGCAGTACTTC.

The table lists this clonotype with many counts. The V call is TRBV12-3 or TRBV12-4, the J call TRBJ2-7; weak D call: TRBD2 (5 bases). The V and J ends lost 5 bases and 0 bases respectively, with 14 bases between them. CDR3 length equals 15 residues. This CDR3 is CASSRYGESSYEQYF. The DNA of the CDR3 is TGTGCCAGCAGTAGATACGGGGAAAGCTCCTACGAGCAGTACTTC.

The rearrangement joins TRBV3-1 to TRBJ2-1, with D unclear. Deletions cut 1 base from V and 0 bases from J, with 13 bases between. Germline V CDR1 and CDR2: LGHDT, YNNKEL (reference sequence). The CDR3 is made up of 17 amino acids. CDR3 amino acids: CASSQAGLASSYNEQFF. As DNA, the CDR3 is TGTGCCAGCAGCCAAGCCGGCTTGGCCAGCTCCTACAATGAGCAGTTCTTC.

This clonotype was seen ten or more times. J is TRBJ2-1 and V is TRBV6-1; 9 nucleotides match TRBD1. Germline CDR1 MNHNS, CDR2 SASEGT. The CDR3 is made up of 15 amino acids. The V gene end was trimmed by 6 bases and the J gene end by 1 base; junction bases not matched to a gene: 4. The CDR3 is CASREDRGSYNEQFF. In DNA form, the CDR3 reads TGTGCCAGCAGAGAGGACAGGGGATCCTACAATGAGCAGTTCTTC.

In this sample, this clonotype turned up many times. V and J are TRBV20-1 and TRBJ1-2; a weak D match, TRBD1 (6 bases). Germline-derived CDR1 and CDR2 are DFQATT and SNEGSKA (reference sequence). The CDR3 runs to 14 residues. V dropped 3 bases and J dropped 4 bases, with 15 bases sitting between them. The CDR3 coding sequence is TGCAGTGCTAGTTGGCGGGGGCGACTCTATGGCTACACCTTC. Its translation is CSASWRGRLYGYTF.

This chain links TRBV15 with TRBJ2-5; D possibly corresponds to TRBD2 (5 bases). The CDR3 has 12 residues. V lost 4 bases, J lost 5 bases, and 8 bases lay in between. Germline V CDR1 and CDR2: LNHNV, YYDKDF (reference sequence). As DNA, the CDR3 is TGTGCCACCAGCACGAGAGGGGAGACCCAGTACTTC. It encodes CATSTRGETQYF.

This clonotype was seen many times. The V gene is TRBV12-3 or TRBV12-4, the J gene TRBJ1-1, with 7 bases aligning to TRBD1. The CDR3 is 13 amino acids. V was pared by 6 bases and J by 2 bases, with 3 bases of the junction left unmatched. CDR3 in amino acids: CASRPGGNTEAFF. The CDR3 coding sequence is TGTGCCAGCAGGCCAGGGGGAAACACTGAAGCTTTCTTT.

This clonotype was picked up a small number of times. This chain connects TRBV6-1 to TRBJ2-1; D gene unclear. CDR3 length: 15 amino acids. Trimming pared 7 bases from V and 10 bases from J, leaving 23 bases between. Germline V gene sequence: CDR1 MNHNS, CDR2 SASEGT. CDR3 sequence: CASTPGRLPTMEQFF. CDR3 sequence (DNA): TGTGCCAGCACCCCAGGCAGGTTGCCTACAATGGAGCAGTTCTTC.

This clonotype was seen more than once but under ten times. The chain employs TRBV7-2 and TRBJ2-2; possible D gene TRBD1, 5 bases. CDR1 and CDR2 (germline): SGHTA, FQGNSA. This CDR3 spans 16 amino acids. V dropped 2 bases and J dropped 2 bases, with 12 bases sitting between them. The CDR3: CASSLPQVPNTGELFF. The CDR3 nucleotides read TGTGCCAGCAGCTTACCACAGGTGCCCAACACCGGGGAGCTGTTTTTT.

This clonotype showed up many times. Here the CDR3 reads CASSWQAGDTGELFF. The CDR3 DNA reads TGCGCCAGCAGCTGGCAGGCTGGGGACACCGGGGAGCTGTTTTTT. V usage is TRBV5-1 and J usage is TRBJ2-2; D remains ambiguous. The length of the CDR3 is 15 residues. CDR1 and CDR2 (germline): SGHRS, YFSETQ. The ends were cut back, 3 bases at V and 3 bases at J, with 12 bases in the middle.

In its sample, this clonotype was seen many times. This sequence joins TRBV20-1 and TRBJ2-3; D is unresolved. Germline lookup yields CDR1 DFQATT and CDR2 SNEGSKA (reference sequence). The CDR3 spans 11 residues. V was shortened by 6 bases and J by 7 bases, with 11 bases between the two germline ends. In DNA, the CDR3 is TGCAGTGCCATCTTTAGGTATACGCAGTATTTT. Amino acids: CSAIFRYTQYF.

The CDR3 is CASSPRTASGNTIYF. CDR3 DNA: TGCGCCAGCAGCCCGCGGACTGCCTCTGGAAACACCATATATTTT. The rearrangement links TRBV5-1 to TRBJ1-3, with D hard to call. This CDR3 is built from 15 residues. The germline CDR1 and CDR2 sequences are SGHRS and YFSETQ. Trimming removed 4 bases from V and 0 bases from J, with 11 bases in between.

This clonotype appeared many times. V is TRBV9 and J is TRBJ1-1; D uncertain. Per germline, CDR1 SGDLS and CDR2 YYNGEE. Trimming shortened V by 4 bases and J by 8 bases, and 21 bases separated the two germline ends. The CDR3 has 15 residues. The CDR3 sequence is CASSPTSGPTPEAFF. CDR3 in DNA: TGTGCCAGCAGCCCGACGTCAGGTCCTACCCCCGAAGCTTTCTTT.

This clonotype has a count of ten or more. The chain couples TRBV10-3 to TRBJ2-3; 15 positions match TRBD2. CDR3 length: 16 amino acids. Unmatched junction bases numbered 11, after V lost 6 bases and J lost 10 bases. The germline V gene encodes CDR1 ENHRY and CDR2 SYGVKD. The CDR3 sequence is CAIRNEGLAGGSAQYF. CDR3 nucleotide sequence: TGTGCCATCAGAAATGAGGGACTAGCGGGAGGATCAGCGCAGTATTTT.

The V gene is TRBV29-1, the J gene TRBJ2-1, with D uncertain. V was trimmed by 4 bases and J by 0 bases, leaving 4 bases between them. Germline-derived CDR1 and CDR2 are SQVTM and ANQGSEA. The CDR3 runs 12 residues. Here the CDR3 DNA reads TGCAGCGTTGCTAGCTCCTACAATGAGCAGTTCTTC. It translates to CSVASSYNEQFF.

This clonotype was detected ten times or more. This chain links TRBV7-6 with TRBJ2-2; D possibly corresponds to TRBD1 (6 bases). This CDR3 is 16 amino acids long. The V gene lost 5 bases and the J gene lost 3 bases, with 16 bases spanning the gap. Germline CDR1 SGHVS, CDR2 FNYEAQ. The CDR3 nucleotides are TGTGCCAGCAGCCCCGGGTGGGCAGGGGACACCGGGGAGCTGTTTTTT. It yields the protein CASSPGWAGDTGELFF. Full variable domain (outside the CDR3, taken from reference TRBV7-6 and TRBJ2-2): GAGVSQSPRYKVTKRGQDVALRCDPISGHVSLYWYRQALGQGPEFLTYFNYEAQQDKSGLPNDRFSAERPEGSISTLTIQRTEQRDSAMYRCASSPGWAGDTGELFFGEGSRLTVL.

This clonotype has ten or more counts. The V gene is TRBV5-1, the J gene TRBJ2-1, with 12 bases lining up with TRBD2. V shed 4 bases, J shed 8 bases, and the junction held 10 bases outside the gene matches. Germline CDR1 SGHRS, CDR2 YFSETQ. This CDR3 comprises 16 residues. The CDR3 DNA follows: TGCGCCAGCAGCACCTCGACTAGCGGGAGTGGGCATGAGCAGTTCTTC. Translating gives CASSTSTSGSGHEQFF.

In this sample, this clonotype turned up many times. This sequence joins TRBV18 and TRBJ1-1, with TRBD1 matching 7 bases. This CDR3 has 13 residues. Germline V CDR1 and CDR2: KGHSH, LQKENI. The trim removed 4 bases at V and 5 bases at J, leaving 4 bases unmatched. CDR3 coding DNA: TGTGCCAGCTCACGCACAGGGGTAACTGAAGCTTTCTTT. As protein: CASSRTGVTEAFF.